The clone carrying this T cell receptor beta chain has at least ten counts. This sample was included in a study of low-dose radiotherapy and immunotherapy resistance in tumors. Whole-study context: Cohort 1 received 0.5 Gy per fraction every 2 weeks, totaling 6.5 Gy. Fractions of 1 Gy went to Cohort 2 every two weeks, for 13 Gy over 26 weeks. Oral aspirin at 300 mg was taken daily by patients for four cycles, beginning on cycle 1 day 1.

Primers targeting TRAV and TRBV primed first-strand cDNA, covering alpha and beta chains. Amplification of TCRs used a constant-region primer and V-primer adapter for approximately 19 PCR cycles. TCRdb used MiXCR to reprocess the reads, holding one entry per CDR3 protein. The data contain more than 70,000 distinct CDR3 sequences, around 30% of them seen just once; the ten biggest clones take up approximately 12%. This CDR3 spans 11 amino acids. Germline CDR1 and CDR2: DFQATT and SNEGSKA (reference sequence). V lost 3 bases to trimming and J lost 5 bases, with 8 bases between them. Time point reported: before trial treatment. It was nivolumab, ipilimumab, aspirin, low-dose cyclophosphamide and low-dose radiotherapy that donors received.

The receptor's source is a female donor with ovarian cancer. The gene calls are TRBV20-1 and TRBJ2-7; D uncertain. The sample here was PBMCs, taken before treatment. Here the CDR3 reads CSASVLDEQYF. DNA of the CDR3: TGCAGTGCTAGTGTTTTGGACGAGCAGTACTTC.